A single sample gave rise to the 10 T cell receptor beta chains below, sequenced in a study of cytomegalovirus exposure and HLA in healthy donors. TCRdb's table, derived via immunoSEQ multiplex PCR, lists solely in-frame clones and lacks some. The sample holds 35,000 to 50,000 clones, about 93% seen once. The sample consisted of PBMCs. The receptors were sampled from a man between 18 and 29 years old in good health and CMV-seronegative.

The chain uses TRBV18 and TRBJ1-6; perhaps TRBD1 as D (5 bases). Deletions cut 3 bases from V and 7 bases from J, with 13 bases between. CDR3 length: 15 residues. Germline V gene data show CDR1 as KGHSH and CDR2 as LQKENI. CDR3 sequence reads: CASSPRTTTNSPLHF. The CDR3 DNA reads TGTGCCAGCTCACCCCGGACAACCACGAATTCACCCCTCCACTTT.

The rearrangement joins TRBV15 to TRBJ2-6, with D possibly TRBD1 on 6 matching bases. The CDR3 extends over 20 amino acids. V gave up 0 bases and J gave up 0 bases, with 18 bases separating them. Germline CDR1 is LNHNV and CDR2 is YYDKDF (reference sequence). CDR3 in DNA: TGTGCCACCAGCAGAGAAAGCCGGGACACCAAGAGCTCTGGGGCCAACGTCCTGACTTTC. This gives the protein CATSRESRDTKSSGANVLTF.

CDR3 coding DNA: TGTGCCAGCAGCCCGATGACAGGGTCCTACGAGCAGTACTTC. Amino acids: CASSPMTGSYEQYF. The V gene is TRBV11-3, the J gene TRBJ2-7; the match to TRBD1 covers 7 bases. The germline V gene has CDR1 SGHNT and CDR2 YENEEA. The V gene end was trimmed by 5 bases and the J gene end by 1 base; junction bases not matched to a gene: 5. This CDR3 has 14 residues.

The CDR3 loop reads CASSISGAGTGELFF. In DNA form, the CDR3 reads TGTGCCAGCAGCATTAGCGGGGCCGGCACCGGGGAGCTGTTTTTT. The chain carries TRBV5-4 and TRBJ2-2, with 8 bases aligning to TRBD2. Germline values: CDR1 SGHNT, CDR2 YYREEE (reference sequence). The CDR3 is 15 residues long. The V gene end was trimmed by 4 bases and the J gene end by 4 bases; junction bases not matched to a gene: 6.

This chain joins TRBV10-3 and TRBJ1-1; 9 positions match TRBD1. The CDR3 runs 15 residues. From germline, CDR1 is ENHRY and CDR2 SYGVKD. V shed 2 bases, J shed 6 bases, and the junction held 7 bases outside the gene matches. CDR3 sequence (DNA): TGTGCCATCAGTGAGGGACAGGGGTTAAAGGCTGAAGCTTTCTTT. It codes for CAISEGQGLKAEAFF.

The CDR3 DNA reads TGTGCCAGTAGTATAGCCAGGGGGCGCGGGGAGCCCCAGCATTTT. The encoded protein is CASSIARGRGEPQHF. The V call is TRBV19, the J call TRBJ1-5; TRBD1 matches at 8 bases. The V gene's germline CDR1 is LNHDA and CDR2 SQIVND (reference sequence). J was trimmed by 8 bases and V by 1 base; bases with no gene match: 7. CDR3 length: 15 residues. Together with reference TRBV19 and TRBJ1-5, the CDR3 gives the full variable domain: DGGITQSPKYLFRKEGQNVTLSCEQNLNHDAMYWYRQDPGQGLRLIYYSQIVNDFQKGDIAEGYSVSREKKESFPLTVTSAQKNPTAFYLCASSIARGRGEPQHFGDGTRLSIL.

This clone was seen only once. V gene TRBV5-4 combines with J gene TRBJ2-1; 10 positions match TRBD1. CDR3 length: 14 amino acids. V shed 1 base and J 11 bases; nucleotides not matched to a gene: 6. Germline loops: CDR1 SGHNT, CDR2 YYREEE (reference sequence). The CDR3 DNA follows: TGTGCCAGCAGCTTGAGCGACAGGGGGCTTAAGCAGTTCTTC. Residues: CASSLSDRGLKQFF.

This sequence joins TRBV6-5 and TRBJ1-1, with D possibly matching TRBD1 (5 bases). V lost 2 bases to trimming and J lost 6 bases, with 10 bases between them. The CDR3 has 13 amino acids. Germline loops: CDR1 MNHEY, CDR2 SVGAGI. The CDR3 DNA sequence: TGTGCCAGCAGTTACAGGGGAGGCGCTGAAGCTTTCTTT. This encodes CASSYRGGAEAFF.

The chain carries TRBV2 and TRBJ1-1; maybe TRBD1 (5 bases). Trimming cost V 8 bases and J 0 bases, with 7 bases left between them. CDR1 and CDR2 (germline): SNHLY, FYNNEI. The CDR3 is made up of 12 amino acids. As DNA, the CDR3 is TGTGCCAGCGACAGTATGAACACTGAAGCTTTCTTT. This translates into CASDSMNTEAFF. Drawing the rest from reference TRBV2 and TRBJ1-1, the complete variable domain is EPEVTQTPSHQVTQMGQEVILRCVPISNHLYFYWYRQILGQKVEFLVSFYNNEISEKSEIFDDQFSVERPDGSNFTLKIRSTKLEDSAMYFCASDSMNTEAFFGQGTRLTVV.

V is TRBV9 and J is TRBJ1-6; D gene unclear. Germline-derived CDR1 and CDR2 are SGDLS and YYNGEE. V was trimmed by 3 bases and J by 8 bases, leaving 21 bases between them. This CDR3 is 17 amino acids long. CDR3 sequence reads: CASSESPQATADSPLHF. The CDR3 region has the DNA TGTGCCAGCAGCGAGAGCCCCCAAGCGACGGCGGATTCACCCCTCCACTTT.